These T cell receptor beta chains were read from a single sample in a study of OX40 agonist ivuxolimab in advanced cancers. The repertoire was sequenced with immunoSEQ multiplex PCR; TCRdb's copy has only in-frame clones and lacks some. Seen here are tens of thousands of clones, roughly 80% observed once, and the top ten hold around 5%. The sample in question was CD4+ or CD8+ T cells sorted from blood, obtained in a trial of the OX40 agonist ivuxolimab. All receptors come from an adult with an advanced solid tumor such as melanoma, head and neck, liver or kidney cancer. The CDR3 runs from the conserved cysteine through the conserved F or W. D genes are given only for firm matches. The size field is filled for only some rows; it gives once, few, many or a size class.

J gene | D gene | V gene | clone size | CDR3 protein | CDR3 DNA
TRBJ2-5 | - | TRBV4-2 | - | CASSQRETQYF | TGTGCCAGCAGCCAAAGAGAGACCCAGTACTTC
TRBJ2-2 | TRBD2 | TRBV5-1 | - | CASKREGTGELFF | TGCGCCAGCAAAAGGGAGGGCACCGGGGAGCTGTTTTTT
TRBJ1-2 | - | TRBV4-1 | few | CASSQALRQDGYTF | TGCGCCAGCAGCCAAGCCCTACGACAGGATGGCTACACCTTC
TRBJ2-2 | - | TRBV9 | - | CASSGGELFF | TGTGCCAGCAGCGGCGGGGAGCTGTTTTTT
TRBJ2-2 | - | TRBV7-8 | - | CASTGVNTGELFF | TGTGCCAGCACGGGAGTGAACACCGGGGAGCTGTTTTTT
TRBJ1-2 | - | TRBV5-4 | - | CASSLVQGKEGYTF | TGTGCCAGCAGCTTGGTGCAGGGAAAAGAGGGCTACACCTTC
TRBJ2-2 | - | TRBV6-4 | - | CASSDRANTGELFF | TGTGCCAGCAGTGACCGGGCGAACACCGGGGAGCTGTTTTTT
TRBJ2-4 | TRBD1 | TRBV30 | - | CAWRGQIAKNIQYF | TGTGCCTGGAGGGGACAGATAGCCAAAAACATTCAGTACTTC
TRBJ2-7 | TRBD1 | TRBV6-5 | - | CASSSGQGPYEQYF | TGTGCCAGCAGCTCGGGACAGGGCCCCTACGAGCAGTACTTC
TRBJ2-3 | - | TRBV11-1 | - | CASSLRGKDAQYF | TGTGCCAGCAGCTTACGTGGGAAAGATGCGCAGTATTTT
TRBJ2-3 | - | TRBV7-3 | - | CASSPASADTQYF | TGTGCCAGCAGCCCTGCATCCGCAGATACGCAGTATTTT
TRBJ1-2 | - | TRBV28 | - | CASSAGTAHNYGYTF | TGTGCCAGCAGTGCCGGGACGGCCCATAACTATGGCTACACCTTC
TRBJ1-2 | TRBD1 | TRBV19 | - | CASSLQGDGYTF | TGTGCCAGTAGTCTACAGGGGGACGGCTACACCTTC
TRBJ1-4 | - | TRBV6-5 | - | CASSYAGKEKLFF | TGTGCCAGCAGTTACGCCGGGAAGGAAAAACTGTTTTTT
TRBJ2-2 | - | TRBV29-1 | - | CSVGKQNTGELFF | TGCAGCGTTGGAAAGCAAAACACCGGGGAGCTGTTTTTT
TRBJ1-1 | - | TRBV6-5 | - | CASSLPRTVVEAFF | TGTGCCAGCAGCCTACCCAGGACAGTAGTGGAAGCTTTCTTT
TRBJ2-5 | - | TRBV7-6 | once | CASSLDETQYF | TGTGCCAGCAGCTTAGATGAGACCCAGTACTTC
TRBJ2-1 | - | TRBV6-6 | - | CASSYSYGADEQFF | TGTGCCAGCAGTTACAGTTACGGGGCCGATGAGCAGTTCTTC
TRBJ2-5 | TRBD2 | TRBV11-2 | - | CASRGREGGLETQYF | TGTGCCAGTCGTGGGCGGGAGGGGGGTTTGGAGACCCAGTACTTC
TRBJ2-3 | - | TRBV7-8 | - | CASSFAPGDFLRYF | TGTGCCAGCAGCTTCGCCCCGGGGGACTTTCTTCGGTATTTT
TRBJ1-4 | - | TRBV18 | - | CASSPRGLLATNEKLFF | TGTGCCAGCTCACCACGGGGACTCCTCGCAACTAATGAAAAACTGTTTTTT
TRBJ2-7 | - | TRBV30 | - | CACQGGRYEQYF | TGTGCCTGCCAGGGTGGTCGCTACGAGCAGTACTTC
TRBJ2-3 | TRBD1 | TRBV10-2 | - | CASTHLGVGTDTDTQYF | TGCGCCAGCACCCACTTAGGGGTCGGGACAGACACAGATACGCAGTATTTT
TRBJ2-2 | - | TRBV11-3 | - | CASSSAGAPGELFF | TGTGCCAGCAGCTCCGCGGGGGCCCCCGGGGAGCTGTTTTTT
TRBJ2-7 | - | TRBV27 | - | CASSFRQGEGYEQYF | TGTGCCAGCAGTTTTCGCCAGGGAGAGGGTTACGAGCAGTACTTC
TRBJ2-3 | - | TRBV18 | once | CASSPPTGTALNTQYF | TGTGCCAGCTCACCACCGACCGGGACGGCTTTGAATACGCAGTATTTT
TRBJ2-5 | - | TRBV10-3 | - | CAISARTEETQYF | TGTGCCATCAGTGCCAGGACAGAAGAGACCCAGTACTTC
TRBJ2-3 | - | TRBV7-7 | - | CASSFFPSTDTQYF | TGTGCTAGCAGCTTTTTCCCTAGCACAGATACGCAGTATTTT
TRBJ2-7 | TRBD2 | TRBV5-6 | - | CASSLGLAGTGSYEQYF | TGTGCCAGCAGCTTGGGCCTAGCGGGCACTGGCTCCTACGAGCAGTACTTC
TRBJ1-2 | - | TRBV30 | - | CAWSLDGAGGYTF | TGTGCCTGGAGCTTAGACGGGGCCGGGGGCTACACCTTC
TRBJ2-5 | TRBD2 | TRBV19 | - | CATSSGGSGETQYF | TGTGCCACCAGCAGCGGGGGGTCGGGGGAGACCCAGTACTTC
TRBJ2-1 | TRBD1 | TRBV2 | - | CASSPRPGTDGRNEQFF | TGTGCCAGCAGTCCCCGGCCAGGGACAGACGGACGGAATGAGCAGTTCTTC
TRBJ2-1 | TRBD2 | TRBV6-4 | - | CASSEEGLAGVSSYNEQFF | TGTGCCAGCAGTGAGGAGGGACTAGCGGGAGTAAGCTCCTACAATGAGCAGTTCTTC
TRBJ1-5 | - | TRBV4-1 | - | CASSQDTAGRQPQHF | TGCGCCAGCAGCCAAGATACAGCAGGGAGGCAGCCCCAGCATTTT
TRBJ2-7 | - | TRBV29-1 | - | CSAMTTYAFDEQYF | TGCAGCGCTATGACGACTTACGCCTTCGACGAGCAGTACTTC
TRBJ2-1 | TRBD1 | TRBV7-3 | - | CASSLDRGTNNEQFF | TGTGCCAGCAGCTTAGACAGGGGGACCAACAATGAGCAGTTCTTC
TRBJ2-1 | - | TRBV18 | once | CASSRGRVTSYNEQFF | TGTGCCAGCTCACGCGGACGCGTAACCTCCTACAATGAGCAGTTCTTC
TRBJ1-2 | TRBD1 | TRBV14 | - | CASSNRTGGYTF | TGTGCCAGCAGCAACAGGACAGGGGGCTACACCTTC
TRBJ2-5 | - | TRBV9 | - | CASSVGWGEETQYF | TGTGCCAGCAGCGTTGGGTGGGGGGAAGAGACCCAGTACTTC
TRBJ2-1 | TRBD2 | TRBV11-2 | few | CASRGLAGWNEQFF | TGTGCCAGCAGAGGACTAGCGGGATGGAATGAGCAGTTCTTC